The rows below give T cell receptor beta chains drawn from one sample of a study of blood T cell repertoires in COVID-19. Assay used: immunoSEQ multiplex PCR; TCRdb lists only in-frame clones, some missing. The data show under 250,000 clones, 84% seen once. The sequencing sample was made of peripheral blood. The receptor source for this set is a man aged 50 to 59 with acute or convalescent COVID-19. Each CDR3 is given with its conserved first and last residue. Clone size is shown for a subset of rows, as once, few, many or a class of expanded clone.

-	TRBJ2-1	TRBV4-1	CASSQEFVGTSGRNDEQFF
few	TRBJ1-5	TRBV6-4	CASTQDRGPNQPQHF
-	TRBJ1-6	TRBV5-4	CATSTRQGYNSPLHF
-	TRBJ2-5	TRBV2	CASSDSSGTYETQYF
few	TRBJ2-5	TRBV7-9	CASSLGYGRGTQETQYF
-	TRBJ1-1	TRBV5-1	CASSWRGQGRTEAFF
-	TRBJ2-5	TRBV5-4	CASSSSGREDF
-	TRBJ2-3	TRBV5-6	CASSLGGVGATDTQYF
-	TRBJ2-1	TRBV18	CASSPPAGALGQFF
-	TRBJ2-2	TRBV10-3	CAISQLWAGELFF
-	TRBJ2-5	TRBV6-6	CASSYSPQRGEETQYF
-	TRBJ2-3	TRBV6-5	CASSYSGASDTQYF
-	TRBJ2-6	TRBV7-9	CASSLYPFSGANVLTF
-	TRBJ2-3	TRBV10-2	CASSITGVRTDTQYF
-	TRBJ1-2	TRBV10-3	CAISDLRQYGYTF
-	TRBJ2-5	TRBV7-3	CASSFQGGTETQYF
few	TRBJ2-6	TRBV2	CASTRDAGANVLTF
-	TRBJ1-3	TRBV19	CASRDGGAGNTIYF
-	TRBJ2-1	TRBV7-9	CASSGTSGGLYNEQFF
-	TRBJ2-1	TRBV29-1	CSVEAGQYNEQFF
-	TRBJ1-2	TRBV28	CASSTSTGTNYGYTF
-	TRBJ1-3	TRBV25-1	CASSLTGSSGNTIYF
few	TRBJ1-5	TRBV5-1	CASSYQGGNQPQHF
-	TRBJ1-6	TRBV2	CARSYSYNSPLHF
-	TRBJ2-2	TRBV9	CASSLRDFTGELFF
-	TRBJ2-1	TRBV28	CASTPLGTGTYNEQFF
once	TRBJ2-5	TRBV5-5	CASSFFGQNQETQYF
-	TRBJ2-7	TRBV2	CASSGTSGRVYEQYF
-	TRBJ2-2	TRBV6-5	CASSYRGKINTGELFF
-	TRBJ1-3	TRBV11-2	CASSLGFAAGRHTIYF
-	TRBJ1-3	TRBV6-6	CASSPTPDRGNTIYF
-	TRBJ1-1	TRBV6-5	CASSIFGEGTEAFF
-	TRBJ1-3	TRBV6-5	CASSRDTTGNTIYF
-	TRBJ1-5	TRBV30	CAWSVGYGTENQPQHF
once	TRBJ1-1	TRBV21-1	CASRPDGTGKRRNTEAFF
-	TRBJ1-2	TRBV11-2	CASSHINYGYTF
-	TRBJ2-7	TRBV27	CASSTNRGEQYF
-	TRBJ2-1	TRBV18	CASSLLAGGPTSSYNEQFF
once	TRBJ2-7	TRBV11-2	CASSFATYEQYF
-	TRBJ1-1	TRBV27	CASRRTAQPNTEAFF
-	TRBJ2-1	TRBV27	CASSLSRGGSEQFF
once	TRBJ1-2	TRBV5-6	CARRGQGNYGYTF
-	TRBJ1-5	TRBV19	CASSMGREDQPQHF
-	TRBJ2-7	TRBV4-1	CASSQDQASGYEQYF